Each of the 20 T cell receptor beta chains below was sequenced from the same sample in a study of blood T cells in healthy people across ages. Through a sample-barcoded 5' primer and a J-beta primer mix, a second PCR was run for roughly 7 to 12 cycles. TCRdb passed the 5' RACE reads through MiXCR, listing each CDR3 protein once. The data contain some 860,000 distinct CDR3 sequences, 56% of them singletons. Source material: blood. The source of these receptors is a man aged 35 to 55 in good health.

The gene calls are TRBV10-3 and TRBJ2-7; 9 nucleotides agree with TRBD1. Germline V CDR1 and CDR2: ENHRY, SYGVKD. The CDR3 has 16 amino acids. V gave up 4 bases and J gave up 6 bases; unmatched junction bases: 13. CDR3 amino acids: CAISGPKTGGKGEQYF. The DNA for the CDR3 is TGTGCCATCAGTGGCCCTAAGACAGGGGGAAAAGGCGAGCAGTACTTC.

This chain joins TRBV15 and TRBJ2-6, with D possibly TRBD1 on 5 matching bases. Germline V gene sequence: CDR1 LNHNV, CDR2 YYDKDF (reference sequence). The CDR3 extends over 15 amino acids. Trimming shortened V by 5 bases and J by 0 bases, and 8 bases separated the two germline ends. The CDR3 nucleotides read TGTGCCACCAGCGTCAGGGTCTCTGGGGCCAACGTCCTGACTTTC. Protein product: CATSVRVSGANVLTF.

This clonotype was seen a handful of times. The CDR3 loop reads CSAYRGNKNTEAFF. CDR3 nucleotide sequence: TGCAGTGCCTATAGGGGGAACAAGAACACTGAAGCTTTCTTT. The J gene is TRBJ1-1, the V gene TRBV20-1; perhaps TRBD1 as D (6 bases). V lost 6 bases and J 1 base, leaving 15 bases between the germline ends. The CDR3 spans 14 residues. Germline lookup yields CDR1 DFQATT and CDR2 SNEGSKA (reference sequence).

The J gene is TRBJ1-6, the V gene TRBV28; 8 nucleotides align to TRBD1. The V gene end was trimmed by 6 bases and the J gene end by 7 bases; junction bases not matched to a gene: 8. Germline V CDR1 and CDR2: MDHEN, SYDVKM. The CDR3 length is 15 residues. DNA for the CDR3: TGTGCCAGCAGACCTCCGGACAGGGAAAATTCACCCCTCCACTTT. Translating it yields CASRPPDRENSPLHF. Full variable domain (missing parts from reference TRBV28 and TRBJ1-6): DVKVTQSSRYLVKRTGEKVFLECVQDMDHENMFWYRQDPGLGLRLIYFSYDVKMKEKGDIPEGYSVSREKKERFSLILESASTNQTSMYLCASRPPDRENSPLHFGNGTRLTVT.

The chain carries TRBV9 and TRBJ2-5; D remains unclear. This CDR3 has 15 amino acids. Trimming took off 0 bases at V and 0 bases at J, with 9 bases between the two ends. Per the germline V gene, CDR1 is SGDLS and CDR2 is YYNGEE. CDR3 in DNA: TGTGCCAGCAGCGTAGATGGCAGCTACCAAGAGACCCAGTACTTC. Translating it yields CASSVDGSYQETQYF.

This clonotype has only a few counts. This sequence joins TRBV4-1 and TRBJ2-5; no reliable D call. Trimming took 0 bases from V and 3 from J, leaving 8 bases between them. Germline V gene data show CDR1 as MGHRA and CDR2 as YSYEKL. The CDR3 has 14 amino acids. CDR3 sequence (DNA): TGCGCCAGCAGCCAAGATCGTGGGGAAGAGACCCAGTACTTC. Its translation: CASSQDRGEETQYF.

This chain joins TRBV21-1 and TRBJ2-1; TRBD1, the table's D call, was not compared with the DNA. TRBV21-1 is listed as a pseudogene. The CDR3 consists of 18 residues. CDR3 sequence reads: CASSKRAQGGGRSNEQFF. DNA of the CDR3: TGTGCCAGCAGCAAAAGGGCCCAAGGAGGGGGGCGGTCCAATGAGCAGTTCTTC.

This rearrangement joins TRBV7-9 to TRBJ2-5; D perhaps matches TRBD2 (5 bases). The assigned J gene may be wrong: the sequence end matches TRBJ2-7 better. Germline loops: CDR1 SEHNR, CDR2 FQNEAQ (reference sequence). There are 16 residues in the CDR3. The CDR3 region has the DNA TGTGCCAGCAGCTCAAATAGCCGAAGAGAGGGTGGCGAGCAGTACTTC. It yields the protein CASSSNSRREGGEQYF.

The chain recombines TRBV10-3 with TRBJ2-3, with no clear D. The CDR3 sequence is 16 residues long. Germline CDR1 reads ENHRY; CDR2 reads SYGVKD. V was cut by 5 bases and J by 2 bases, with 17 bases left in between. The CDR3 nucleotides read TGTGCCATCAGTCCGGAACGAACTGGCTTCACAGATACGCAGTATTTT. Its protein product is CAISPERTGFTDTQYF.

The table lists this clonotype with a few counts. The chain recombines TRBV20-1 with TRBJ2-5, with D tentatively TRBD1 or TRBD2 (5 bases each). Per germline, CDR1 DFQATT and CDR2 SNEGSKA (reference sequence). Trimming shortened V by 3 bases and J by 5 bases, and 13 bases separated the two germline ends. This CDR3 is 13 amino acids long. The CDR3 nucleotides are TGCAGTGCTAGCGTGGGGGTGGGGGAGACCCAGTACTTC. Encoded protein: CSASVGVGETQYF.

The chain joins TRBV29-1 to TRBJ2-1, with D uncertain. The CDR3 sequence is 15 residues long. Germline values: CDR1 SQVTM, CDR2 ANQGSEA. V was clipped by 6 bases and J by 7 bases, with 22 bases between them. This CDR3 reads CSVPPPGHHPNEQFF. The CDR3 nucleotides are TGCAGCGTCCCACCGCCAGGCCATCACCCAAATGAGCAGTTCTTC.

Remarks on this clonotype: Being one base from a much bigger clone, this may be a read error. The CDR3 is CASSLYTEELFF. CDR3 DNA: TGCGCCAGCAGCTTGTACACCGAGGAGCTGTTTTTT. The chain has TRBV5-1 and TRBJ2-2; D unresolved. Germline V gene data show CDR1 as SGHRS and CDR2 as YFSETQ. The CDR3 has 12 residues.

In nucleotides, the CDR3 is TGCGCCAGCAGCTTGGAAGTAAGGACTAGCCTCCGTGCGACCCAGTACTTC. This codes for CASSLEVRTSLRATQYF. The rearrangement uses TRBV5-1 and TRBJ2-5; 8 bases fit TRBD2. The CDR3 covers 17 residues. V shed 0 bases and J 7 bases; nucleotides not matched to a gene: 14. Germline CDR1 and CDR2: SGHRS and YFSETQ.

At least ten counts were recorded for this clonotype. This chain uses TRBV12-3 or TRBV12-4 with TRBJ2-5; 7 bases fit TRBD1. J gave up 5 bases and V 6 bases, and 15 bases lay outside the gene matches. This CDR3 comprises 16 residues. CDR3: CASRISTGWVGETQYF. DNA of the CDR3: TGTGCCAGCAGGATATCGACAGGGTGGGTTGGGGAGACCCAGTACTTC.

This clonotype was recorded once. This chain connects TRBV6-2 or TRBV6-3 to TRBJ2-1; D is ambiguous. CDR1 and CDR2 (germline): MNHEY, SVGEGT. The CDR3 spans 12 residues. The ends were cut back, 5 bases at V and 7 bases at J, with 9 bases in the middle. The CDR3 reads CASSQPRNEQFF. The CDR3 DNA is TGTGCCAGCAGTCAACCGAGGAATGAGCAGTTCTTC.

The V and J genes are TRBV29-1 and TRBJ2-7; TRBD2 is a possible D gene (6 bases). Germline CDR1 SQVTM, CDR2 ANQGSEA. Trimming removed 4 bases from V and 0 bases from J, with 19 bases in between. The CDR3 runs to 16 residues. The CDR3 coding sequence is TGCAGCGTTGTAATGCGGGGAGGTGGGAGCTCCTACGAGCAGTACTTC. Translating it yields CSVVMRGGGSSYEQYF.

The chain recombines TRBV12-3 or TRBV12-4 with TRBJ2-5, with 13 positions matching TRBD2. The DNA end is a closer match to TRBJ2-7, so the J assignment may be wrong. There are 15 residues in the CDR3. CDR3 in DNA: TGTGCCAGCAGTTTAGCGGGACTAGCGGGATCCGAGCAGTACTTC. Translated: CASSLAGLAGSEQYF.

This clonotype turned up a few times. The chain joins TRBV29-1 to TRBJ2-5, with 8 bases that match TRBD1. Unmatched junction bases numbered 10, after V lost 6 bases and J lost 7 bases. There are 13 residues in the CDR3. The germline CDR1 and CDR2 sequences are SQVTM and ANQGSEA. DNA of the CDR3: TGCAGCGTCGGACCAGGGGGCTCAGTGACCCAGTACTTC. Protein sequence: CSVGPGGSVTQYF.

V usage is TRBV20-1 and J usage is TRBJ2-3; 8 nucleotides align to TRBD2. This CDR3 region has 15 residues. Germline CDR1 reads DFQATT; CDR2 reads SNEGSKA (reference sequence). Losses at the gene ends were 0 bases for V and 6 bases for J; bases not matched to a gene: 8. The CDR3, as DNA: TGCAGTGCTAGAGATCTTAACGGGAGGGTGGATACGCAGTATTTT. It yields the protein CSARDLNGRVDTQYF.

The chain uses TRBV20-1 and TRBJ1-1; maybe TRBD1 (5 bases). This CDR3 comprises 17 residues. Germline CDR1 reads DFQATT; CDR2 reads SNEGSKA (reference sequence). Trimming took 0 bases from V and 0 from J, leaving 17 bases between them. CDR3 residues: CSARDLRGEGLNTEAFF. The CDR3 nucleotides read TGCAGTGCTAGAGATCTTCGGGGGGAAGGGTTGAACACTGAAGCTTTCTTT.